The rows below give T cell receptor beta chains drawn from one sample of a study of blood T cell repertoires in COVID-19. Generated by immunoSEQ multiplex PCR, the TCRdb table keeps only in-frame clones and is missing some. The data hold 130,000 to 150,000 clones, with 85% to 90% observed a single time. Sequencing input: peripheral blood. The origin of the receptors is an elderly man with acute or convalescent COVID-19. The CDR3 runs from the conserved cysteine through the conserved F or W. D genes are given only for firm matches. Clone size is shown for a subset of rows, as once, few, many or a class of expanded clone.

J gene: TRBJ1-4
clone size: .
V gene: TRBV27
D gene: .
CDR3 DNA: TGTGCCAGCAAAAACGGGGCGGGGACTAATGAAAAACTGTTTTTT
CDR3 protein: CASKNGAGTNEKLFF

J gene: TRBJ2-5
clone size: .
V gene: TRBV5-4
D gene: TRBD1
CDR3 DNA: TGTGCCAGCAGCTTGATCGGGACAGAGCAAGAGACCCAGTACTTC
CDR3 protein: CASSLIGTEQETQYF

J gene: TRBJ2-7
clone size: .
V gene: TRBV9
D gene: TRBD1
CDR3 DNA: TGTGCCAGCAGCGTAGGACAGGGGACCTACGAGCAGTACTTC
CDR3 protein: CASSVGQGTYEQYF

J gene: TRBJ1-2
clone size: .
V gene: TRBV7-2
D gene: .
CDR3 DNA: TGTGCCAGCAGCGCACAGGGATCGGGTGACTATGGCTACACCTTC
CDR3 protein: CASSAQGSGDYGYTF

J gene: TRBJ2-7
clone size: .
V gene: TRBV28
D gene: .
CDR3 DNA: TGTGCCAGCAGTTTATACAACTACGAGCAGTACTTC
CDR3 protein: CASSLYNYEQYF

J gene: TRBJ2-7
clone size: .
V gene: TRBV5-1
D gene: .
CDR3 DNA: TGCGCCAGCAGCTTGGTACCCCAGGGGCCGGCCCTCTCCGAGCAGTACTTC
CDR3 protein: CASSLVPQGPALSEQYF

J gene: TRBJ1-2
clone size: .
V gene: TRBV19
D gene: TRBD1
CDR3 DNA: TGTGCCAGTAGTATAGAGGCGACAGGGAACTATGGCTACACCTTC
CDR3 protein: CASSIEATGNYGYTF

J gene: TRBJ1-2
clone size: .
V gene: TRBV4-1
D gene: TRBD1
CDR3 DNA: TGCGCCAGCAGCCAAGATGTTGGAGGGACAGGGTTCGGTGGCTACACCTTC
CDR3 protein: CASSQDVGGTGFGGYTF

J gene: TRBJ2-5
clone size: once
V gene: TRBV29-1
D gene: .
CDR3 DNA: TGCAGCGTCCTCGGACTACAAGAGACCCAGTACTTC
CDR3 protein: CSVLGLQETQYF

J gene: TRBJ2-2
clone size: .
V gene: TRBV5-1
D gene: TRBD2
CDR3 DNA: TGCGCCAGCAGCATGGGACTAGCGGACACCGGGGAGCTGTTTTTT
CDR3 protein: CASSMGLADTGELFF

J gene: TRBJ1-5
clone size: once
V gene: TRBV7-2
D gene: TRBD1
CDR3 DNA: TGTGCCAGCAGCTCGGACAGGGCGGGATATCAGCCCCAGCATTTT
CDR3 protein: CASSSDRAGYQPQHF

J gene: TRBJ2-7
clone size: .
V gene: TRBV19
D gene: .
CDR3 DNA: TGTGCCAGTAGTACCAACAGCCTCTCCTACGAGCAGTACTTC
CDR3 protein: CASSTNSLSYEQYF

J gene: TRBJ1-5
clone size: once
V gene: TRBV19
D gene: TRBD1
CDR3 DNA: TGTGCCAGTAGTATAGATCTCGGACAGGTAAATCAGCCCCAGCATTTT
CDR3 protein: CASSIDLGQVNQPQHF

J gene: TRBJ2-5
clone size: .
V gene: TRBV3-1/TRBV3-2
D gene: TRBD2
CDR3 DNA: TGTGCCAGCAGCCAAGATAACCCCGTGCTAGCGGGTACTCAAGAGACCCAGTACTTC
CDR3 protein: CASSQDNPVLAGTQETQYF

J gene: TRBJ1-5
clone size: .
V gene: TRBV28
D gene: .
CDR3 DNA: TGTGCCAGCAGTTTATCACGGGAGGGAGGGGCCACTAGCAATCAGCCCCAGCATTTT
CDR3 protein: CASSLSREGGATSNQPQHF

J gene: TRBJ1-4
clone size: .
V gene: TRBV5-1
D gene: .
CDR3 DNA: TGCGCCAGCAGCTCCGGGCGGACTTTGGGAGATGAAAAACTGTTTTTT
CDR3 protein: CASSSGRTLGDEKLFF

J gene: TRBJ2-3
clone size: once
V gene: TRBV9
D gene: .
CDR3 DNA: TGTGCCAGCAGCGATCGAGCGGATCACACAGATACGCAGTATTTT
CDR3 protein: CASSDRADHTDTQYF

J gene: TRBJ1-4
clone size: .
V gene: TRBV29-1
D gene: TRBD1
CDR3 DNA: TGCAGGGTAAGACAGGGGGGTACAACTAATGAAAAACTGTTTTTT
CDR3 protein: CRVRQGGTTNEKLFF

J gene: TRBJ1-3
clone size: few
V gene: TRBV9
D gene: .
CDR3 DNA: TGTGCCAGCAGCGTTGGCGGCAGGGACTCTGGAAACACCATATATTTT
CDR3 protein: CASSVGGRDSGNTIYF

J gene: TRBJ1-4
clone size: .
V gene: TRBV5-1
D gene: TRBD1
CDR3 DNA: TGCGCCAGCAGCTTGGCCCCGGGACAGGCGAATGAAAAACTGTTTTTT
CDR3 protein: CASSLAPGQANEKLFF

J gene: TRBJ1-2
clone size: .
V gene: TRBV24-1
D gene: TRBD1
CDR3 DNA: TGTGCCACCAGTGAGTCAGGGGGCGGCTATGGCTACACCTTC
CDR3 protein: CATSESGGGYGYTF

J gene: TRBJ2-3
clone size: .
V gene: TRBV3-1/TRBV3-2
D gene: .
CDR3 DNA: TGTGCCAGCAGCACTAGGACAGCCCTTGGGGCAGATACGCAGTATTTT
CDR3 protein: CASSTRTALGADTQYF

J gene: TRBJ1-1
clone size: .
V gene: TRBV21-1
D gene: .
CDR3 DNA: TGTGCCAGCAGCAAAGGAGACAGGGGGCTGACTGAAGCTTTCTTT
CDR3 protein: CASSKGDRGLTEAFF

J gene: TRBJ2-1
clone size: .
V gene: TRBV7-9
D gene: .
CDR3 DNA: TGTGCCAGCAGCTTCATCGCGGGGACCTACAATGAGCAGTTCTTC
CDR3 protein: CASSFIAGTYNEQFF

J gene: TRBJ2-1
clone size: .
V gene: TRBV4-1
D gene: .
CDR3 DNA: TGCGCCAGCAGTCGATACGACAGAAATCTAGACAATGAGCAGTTCTTC
CDR3 protein: CASSRYDRNLDNEQFF

J gene: TRBJ2-1
clone size: .
V gene: TRBV3-1/TRBV3-2
D gene: .
CDR3 DNA: TGTGCCAGCAGCACAACGGACAGCGGCCCCTACAATGAGCAGTTCTTC
CDR3 protein: CASSTTDSGPYNEQFF

J gene: TRBJ1-1
clone size: .
V gene: TRBV4-2
D gene: .
CDR3 DNA: TGTGCCAGCAGCCAAAGACAGATTCCGAACACTGAAGCTTTCTTT
CDR3 protein: CASSQRQIPNTEAFF

J gene: TRBJ2-3
clone size: .
V gene: TRBV28
D gene: TRBD2
CDR3 DNA: TGTGCCAGCAGTTTAGGGGGGGACGCAGATACGCAGTATTTT
CDR3 protein: CASSLGGDADTQYF

J gene: TRBJ1-6
clone size: .
V gene: TRBV2
D gene: .
CDR3 DNA: TGTGCCAGCAGTACGGTCGGAGGTAATTCACCCCTCCACTTT
CDR3 protein: CASSTVGGNSPLHF

J gene: TRBJ2-6
clone size: .
V gene: TRBV19
D gene: TRBD1
CDR3 DNA: TGTGCCAGTAGACGACAGGGATTTGGGGCCAACGTCCTGACTTTC
CDR3 protein: CASRRQGFGANVLTF

J gene: TRBJ1-6
clone size: .
V gene: TRBV5-1
D gene: TRBD1
CDR3 DNA: TGCGCCAGCAGCTCTACAGGGGATAATTCACCCCTCCACTTT
CDR3 protein: CASSSTGDNSPLHF

J gene: TRBJ1-2
clone size: .
V gene: TRBV18
D gene: TRBD1
CDR3 DNA: TGTGCCAGCTCTCCCGGACAGGGAGACTATGGCTACACCTTC
CDR3 protein: CASSPGQGDYGYTF

J gene: TRBJ2-2
clone size: .
V gene: TRBV29-1
D gene: TRBD2
CDR3 DNA: TGCAGCGTTGCCCTAGCGGGCAACACCGGGGAGCTGTTTTTT
CDR3 protein: CSVALAGNTGELFF

J gene: TRBJ2-7
clone size: .
V gene: TRBV10-1
D gene: .
CDR3 DNA: TGCGCCAGTGAGGGCAGTGGAGGCGAGCAGTACTTC
CDR3 protein: CASEGSGGEQYF

J gene: TRBJ2-3
clone size: once
V gene: TRBV2
D gene: .
CDR3 DNA: TGTGCCAGCAGTGCAGGATGGGGCACAGATACGCAGTATTTT
CDR3 protein: CASSAGWGTDTQYF

J gene: TRBJ1-1
clone size: .
V gene: TRBV4-1
D gene: .
CDR3 DNA: TGCGCCAGCAGCCAAGTCGGGTCGCTGCCACGGGCTTTCTTT
CDR3 protein: CASSQVGSLPRAFF

J gene: TRBJ1-2
clone size: .
V gene: TRBV28
D gene: TRBD1
CDR3 DNA: TGTGCCAGCAGTCCGACAGGGGCTAACTATGGCTACACCTTC
CDR3 protein: CASSPTGANYGYTF